This T cell receptor beta chain stems from a study of T cells after yellow fever vaccination. The length of the CDR3 is 16 residues. Trimming took 6 bases from V and 7 from J, leaving 21 bases between them. Germline V gene lookup returns CDR1 MNHEY and CDR2 SMNVEV (reference sequence). TCRdb ran MiXCR on the 5' RACE reads and lists one entry per CDR3 protein. This sample carries a few hundred thousand distinct CDR3 sequences, 8.7% of them seen once, and the ten largest clones take approximately 18%. The specimen was PBMCs, collected on the day of the first yellow fever vaccination. This chain links TRBV27 with TRBJ2-2, with D perhaps being TRBD1 or TRBD2 (5 bases each). This sequence originates from a man younger than 35 who received the YFV17D yellow fever vaccine. CDR3 in amino acids: CASSTLGAPRGGELFF. CDR3 DNA: TGTGCCAGCAGCACGCTCGGGGCCCCGAGAGGCGGGGAGCTGTTTTTT.